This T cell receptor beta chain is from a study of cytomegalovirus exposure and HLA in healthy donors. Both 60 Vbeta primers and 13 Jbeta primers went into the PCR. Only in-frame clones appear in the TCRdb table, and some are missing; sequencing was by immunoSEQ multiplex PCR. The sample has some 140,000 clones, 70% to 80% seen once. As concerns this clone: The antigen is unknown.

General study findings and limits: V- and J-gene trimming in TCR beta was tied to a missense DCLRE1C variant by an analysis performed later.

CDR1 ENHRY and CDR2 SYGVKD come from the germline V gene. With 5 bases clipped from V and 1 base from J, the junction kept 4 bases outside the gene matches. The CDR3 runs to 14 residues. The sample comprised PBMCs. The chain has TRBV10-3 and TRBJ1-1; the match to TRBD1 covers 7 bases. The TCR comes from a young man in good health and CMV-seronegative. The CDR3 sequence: CAISTGVGNTEAFF. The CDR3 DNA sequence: TGTGCCATCAGTACAGGGGTAGGGAACACTGAAGCTTTCTTT.